The 25 T cell receptor beta chains listed next were all sequenced from one sample in a study of PD-1 blockade in classical Hodgkin lymphoma (dated by TCRdb to the early 2020s). The time point label, read with the paper, signifies: cycle 4 day 1 (C4D1), after 6 weeks of nivolumab. Relapse after autologous stem cell transplantation had occurred in all trial patients, and cohorts A, B and C were distinguished by prior brentuximab vedotin exposure. Using a Miltenyi CD4+ T cell isolation kit, CD4+ T cells were purified from thawed PBMCs through magnetic negative selection. Library creation used the immunoSEQ multiplex PCR assay. TCRdb took this table from immuneACCESS and kept in-frame rearrangements with V and J called. Such tables lack part of the clones; where checked against another copy, unresolved V genes explain under half of the gap, and the rest is unexplained. The sample table shows 20,000 to 25,000 clones, and around 80% are seen once. Of the sample, 3.1% falls within the top ten clones.

Sequences were derived from CD4+ T cells from blood, sampled before the fourth cycle of nivolumab. These receptor sequences come from a human donor with classical Hodgkin lymphoma.

The J gene is TRBJ2-1, the V gene TRBV20-1, with D uncertain. The CDR3 contains 10 residues. V was shortened by 2 bases and J by 9 bases, with 5 bases between the two germline ends. Per germline, CDR1 DFQATT and CDR2 SNEGSKA (reference sequence). In DNA form, the CDR3 reads TGCAGTGCTAGAAAGGTTGAGCAGTTCTTC. It codes for CSARKVEQFF.

The rearrangement uses TRBV2 and TRBJ2-3; no clear D. V shed 8 bases and J shed 4 bases, with 7 bases lying between them. Germline-derived CDR1 and CDR2 are SNHLY and FYNNEI. This CDR3 has 11 residues. The CDR3 sequence is CASLRSDTQYF. The CDR3, as DNA: TGTGCCAGCCTACGCTCAGATACGCAGTATTTT.

This clone was detected once. This rearrangement joins TRBV4-3 to TRBJ2-7; D is perhaps TRBD2 (6 bases). V shed 1 base and J shed 3 bases, with 13 bases lying between them. CDR1 and CDR2 (germline): LGHNA, YSLEER. The CDR3 has 15 amino acids. The CDR3, as DNA: TGCGCCAGCAGCCAAGGGCGTGCGGGAAACTACGAGCAGTACTTC. Protein product: CASSQGRAGNYEQYF.

The chain uses TRBV5-1 and TRBJ2-1; TRBD1 agrees at 8 bases. Trimming took 3 bases from V and 8 from J; bases not matched to a gene: 7. CDR1 is SGHRS, CDR2 YFSETQ, per germline. This CDR3 has 14 residues. Here the CDR3 DNA reads TGCGCCAGCAGCTCGTTGCCAGGGGGCGATGAGCAGTTCTTC. This encodes CASSSLPGGDEQFF.

This clone was seen a single time. In nucleotides, the CDR3 is TGCAGTGCGGAGAAATTAGGCTACACCTTC. Translated: CSAEKLGYTF. This rearrangement joins TRBV20-1 to TRBJ1-2; D not resolved. V shed 6 bases and J shed 8 bases, with 10 bases lying between them. The CDR3 length is 10 residues. From germline, CDR1 is DFQATT and CDR2 SNEGSKA (reference sequence).

The J gene is TRBJ2-3, the V gene TRBV5-1; 8 bases fit TRBD1. This CDR3 region has 14 residues. The V and J ends lost 1 base and 5 bases, in that order; junction bases with no gene match: 3. Germline V gene lookup returns CDR1 SGHRS and CDR2 YFSETQ. DNA for the CDR3: TGCGCCAGCAGCTTGACAGGGGGGCGAGATACGCAGTATTTT. It specifies CASSLTGGRDTQYF.

V usage is TRBV18 and J usage is TRBJ1-1; D perhaps matches TRBD1 (6 bases). V lost 3 bases, J lost 2 bases, and 19 bases lay in between. Germline V gives CDR1 KGHSH, CDR2 LQKENI. This CDR3 region has 17 residues. The CDR3 DNA reads as TGTGCCAGCTCACCGGGGGGGCAGGGAACAGGAAACACTGAAGCTTTCTTT. Protein: CASSPGGQGTGNTEAFF.

This chain uses TRBV4-3 with TRBJ2-1, with 16 bases matching TRBD2. From germline, CDR1 is LGHNA and CDR2 YSLEER. Trimming cost V 1 base and J 5 bases; bases outside gene matches: 2. The CDR3 runs 17 residues. This CDR3 is CASSQAGTSGGDNEQFF. CDR3 bases: TGCGCCAGCAGCCAAGCGGGGACTAGCGGGGGGGACAATGAGCAGTTCTTC.

Only a few counts were recorded for this clone. V gene TRBV4-3 combines with J gene TRBJ2-4; 8 nucleotides agree with TRBD2. Looked up from germline, CDR1 is LGHNA and CDR2 is YSLEER. The CDR3 loop spans 17 amino acids. V dropped 0 bases and J dropped 3; count of bases not matched to a gene: 7. The CDR3 sequence: CASSQDLTGRDKNIQYF. CDR3 nucleotides: TGCGCCAGCAGCCAAGATCTTACCGGGAGGGACAAAAACATTCAGTACTTC.

The chain employs TRBV7-8 and TRBJ1-1; a weak D match, TRBD1 (5 bases). The CDR3 is 13 residues long. V was clipped by 4 bases and J by 1 base, with 7 bases between them. Germline loops: CDR1 SGHVS, CDR2 FQNEAQ. The CDR3: CASSSGPNTEAFF. The CDR3 region has the DNA TGTGCCAGCAGCTCAGGGCCGAACACTGAAGCTTTCTTT.

The chain links TRBV28 to TRBJ2-7; 9 bases align to TRBD2. There are 16 residues in the CDR3. CDR1 is MDHEN, CDR2 SYDVKM, per germline. V shed 8 bases, J shed 7 bases, and the junction held 18 bases outside the gene matches. As DNA, the CDR3 is TGTGCCAGCTCCGAGGGACAGTTAGCGGGGGCGGGAGAGCAGTACTTC. Translating it yields CASSEGQLAGAGEQYF.

This rearrangement joins TRBV10-3 to TRBJ2-7, with a tentative D call TRBD2 (5 bases). The germline gives CDR1 ENHRY, CDR2 SYGVKD. The CDR3 contains 13 residues. Trimming took 9 bases from V and 1 from J, leaving 13 bases between them. The CDR3 protein is CAITTTGSYEQYF. The CDR3 DNA reads TGTGCCATAACAACGACGGGATCCTACGAGCAGTACTTC.

The rearrangement links TRBV7-3 to TRBJ2-3; TRBD2 matches 13 bases. In germline, CDR1 is SGHTA, CDR2 FQGTGA. The CDR3 has 16 residues. V shed 2 bases and J 3 bases; nucleotides not matched to a gene: 2. The CDR3 region is CASSLRLAGGTDTQYF. DNA of the CDR3: TGTGCCAGCAGCTTACGACTAGCGGGGGGAACAGATACGCAGTATTTT. Drawing the rest from reference TRBV7-3 and TRBJ2-3, the complete variable domain is GAGVSQTPSNKVTEKGKYVELRCDPISGHTALYWYRQSLGQGPEFLIYFQGTGAADDSGLPNDRFFAVRPEGSVSTLKIQRTERGDSAVYLCASSLRLAGGTDTQYFGPGTRLTVL.

The chain uses TRBV19 and TRBJ1-4; D is uncertain. CDR3 size: 15 residues. Trimming left V 4 bases short and J 0 bases short, with 9 bases between. Germline V gives CDR1 LNHDA, CDR2 SQIVND (reference sequence). CDR3 DNA sequence: TGTGCCAGTAGTACTCGACAAGCAACTAATGAAAAACTGTTTTTT. Translating gives CASSTRQATNEKLFF.

The chain links TRBV5-1 to TRBJ1-2, with TRBD1 matching 8 bases. CDR3 length: 14 amino acids. V lost 4 bases to trimming and J lost 7 bases; unmatched junction nucleotides: 9. Germline loops: CDR1 SGHRS, CDR2 YFSETQ. DNA of the CDR3: TGCGCCAGCAGCCTAGGACAGGGTTCGGGTGGCTACACCTTC. It is translated as CASSLGQGSGGYTF.

This clone was detected once. V is TRBV4-2 and J is TRBJ2-1, with D possibly TRBD2 on 5 matching bases. This CDR3 has 16 residues. V lost 4 bases and J 7 bases, leaving 20 bases between the germline ends. Germline V gives CDR1 LGHNA, CDR2 YNFKEQ. In DNA, the CDR3 is TGTGCCAGCAGCCCAAATCGAGGGCAGCTCAGTAATGAGCAGTTCTTC. Translation gives CASSPNRGQLSNEQFF.

The chain couples TRBV18 to TRBJ1-6; 10 positions agree with TRBD1. From germline, CDR1 is KGHSH and CDR2 LQKENI. Trimming cost V 4 bases and J 8 bases; bases outside gene matches: 5. CDR3 length equals 15 residues. The CDR3 region is CASSRAGTGDSPLHF. CDR3 DNA: TGTGCCAGCTCACGGGCCGGGACAGGGGATTCACCCCTCCACTTT.

The rearrangement links TRBV25-1 to TRBJ1-1; maybe TRBD1 (6 bases). The CDR3 is 16 amino acids. Trimming removed 1 base from V and 0 bases from J, with 12 bases in between. Germline CDR1 reads MGHDK; CDR2 reads SYGVNS. This CDR3 reads CASSESRGLMNTEAFF. The CDR3 DNA sequence: TGTGCCAGCAGTGAATCACGGGGGCTCATGAACACTGAAGCTTTCTTT.

This chain uses TRBV5-5 with TRBJ1-1, with TRBD1 as a possible D gene (6 bases). Trimming removed 4 bases from V and 1 base from J, with 14 bases in between. This CDR3 is 15 amino acids long. In germline, CDR1 is SGHKS, CDR2 YYEKEE (reference sequence). CDR3: CASSITDSPNTEAFF. Here the CDR3 DNA reads TGTGCCAGCAGCATTACGGACAGCCCGAACACTGAAGCTTTCTTT. The entire variable domain, with the rest obtained from reference TRBV5-5 and TRBJ1-1, is as follows: DAGVTQSPTHLIKTRGQQVTLRCSPISGHKSVSWYQQVLGQGPQFIFQYYEKEERGRGNFPDRFSARQFPNYSSELNVNALLLGDSALYLCASSITDSPNTEAFFGQGTRLTVV.

The rearrangement uses TRBV11-2 and TRBJ2-7, with 10 bases fitting TRBD1. The CDR3 sequence is 13 residues long. With V trimmed by 5 bases and J by 7 bases, 5 bases remained unmatched. From germline, CDR1 is SGHAT and CDR2 FQNNGV. The CDR3 DNA reads TGTGCCAGCAGCAGACAGGGGGCGGGGGAGCAGTACTTC. Encoded protein: CASSRQGAGEQYF.

The chain employs TRBV6-5 and TRBJ1-6; D not certain. The germline gives CDR1 MNHEY, CDR2 SVGAGI. The CDR3 has 12 amino acids. The ends were cut back, 2 bases at V and 9 bases at J, with 5 bases in the middle. This CDR3 is CASSYPRSPLHF. The CDR3 DNA reads TGTGCCAGCAGTTACCCACGTTCACCCCTCCACTTT.

In its sample, this clone was seen a few times. The chain has TRBV5-4 and TRBJ1-2; tentatively, D is TRBD1 (5 bases). Germline CDR1 reads SGHNT; CDR2 reads YYREEE (reference sequence). The ends were cut back, 0 bases at V and 2 bases at J, with 11 bases in the middle. The CDR3 contains 15 residues. The CDR3 spells CASSLAGRVNYGYTF. CDR3 in DNA: TGTGCCAGCAGCTTGGCGGGCAGGGTAAACTATGGCTACACCTTC.

V and J are TRBV9 and TRBJ2-1; D may be TRBD1 (5 bases). This CDR3 contains 16 residues. The V gene lost 1 base and the J gene lost 3 bases, with 14 bases spanning the gap. Germline loops: CDR1 SGDLS, CDR2 YYNGEE. This chain's CDR3 is CASSVSSDTLYNEQFF. As DNA, the CDR3 is TGTGCCAGCAGCGTAAGCTCGGACACCCTCTACAATGAGCAGTTCTTC. The full variable domain, its missing parts supplied by reference TRBV9 and TRBJ2-1, is DSGVTQTPKHLITATGQRVTLRCSPRSGDLSVYWYQQSLDQGLQFLIQYYNGEERAKGNILERFSAQQFPDLHSELNLSSLELGDSALYFCASSVSSDTLYNEQFFGPGTRLTVL.

The J gene is TRBJ2-7, the V gene TRBV6-5; D is perhaps TRBD2 (6 bases). V was shortened by 4 bases and J by 2 bases, with 6 bases between the two germline ends. The CDR3 has 12 amino acids. Germline V gene data show CDR1 as MNHEY and CDR2 as SVGAGI. CDR3 protein: CASSSGAYEQYF. CDR3 bases: TGTGCCAGCAGTTCGGGAGCCTACGAGCAGTACTTC.

The rearrangement uses TRBV16 and TRBJ1-4; perhaps TRBD1 as D (5 bases). Deletions cut 4 bases from V and 11 bases from J, with 20 bases between. Per the germline V gene, CDR1 is KGHSY and CDR2 is FQNENV. This CDR3 has 15 amino acids. The CDR3 protein is CASSRGTGASRKLFF. The DNA for the CDR3 is TGTGCCAGCAGCCGAGGGACGGGCGCTTCGCGGAAACTGTTTTTT. The whole variable domain, remainder taken from reference TRBV16 and TRBJ1-4, is GEEVAQTPKHLVRGEGQKAKLYCAPIKGHSYVFWYQQVLKNEFKFLISFQNENVFDETGMPKERFSAKCLPNSPCSLEIQATKLEDSAVYFCASSRGTGASRKLFFGSGTQLSVL.